This TCR beta chain was identified in a study of blood T cells in healthy people across ages. This clonotype was seen at least ten times. The antigen remains unidentified. V lost 4 bases to trimming and J lost 11 bases; unmatched junction nucleotides: 8. The CDR3 sequence is 13 residues long. Study conclusions and caveats: Naive T cell percentage showed a strong correlation with the diversity of TCR beta.

Primers used in a second PCR of about 7 to 12 cycles were a sample-barcoded 5' primer and a J-beta primer mix. A template-switch adaptor containing 12 random nucleotides labeled each cDNA molecule. TCRdb used MiXCR to reprocess the 5' RACE reads, holding one entry per CDR3 protein. The sample yields 850,000 to 950,000 distinct CDR3 sequences, more than 25% seen once. Sequencing was carried out using blood. The gene calls are TRBV12-3 or TRBV12-4 and TRBJ1-5; 7 nucleotides align to TRBD1. This receptor was obtained from a woman at least 80 years old in good health. The CDR3 DNA reads as TGTGCCAGCAGTTCCAAACAGGGGTCAGCCCAGCATTTT. Translating gives CASSSKQGSAQHF.